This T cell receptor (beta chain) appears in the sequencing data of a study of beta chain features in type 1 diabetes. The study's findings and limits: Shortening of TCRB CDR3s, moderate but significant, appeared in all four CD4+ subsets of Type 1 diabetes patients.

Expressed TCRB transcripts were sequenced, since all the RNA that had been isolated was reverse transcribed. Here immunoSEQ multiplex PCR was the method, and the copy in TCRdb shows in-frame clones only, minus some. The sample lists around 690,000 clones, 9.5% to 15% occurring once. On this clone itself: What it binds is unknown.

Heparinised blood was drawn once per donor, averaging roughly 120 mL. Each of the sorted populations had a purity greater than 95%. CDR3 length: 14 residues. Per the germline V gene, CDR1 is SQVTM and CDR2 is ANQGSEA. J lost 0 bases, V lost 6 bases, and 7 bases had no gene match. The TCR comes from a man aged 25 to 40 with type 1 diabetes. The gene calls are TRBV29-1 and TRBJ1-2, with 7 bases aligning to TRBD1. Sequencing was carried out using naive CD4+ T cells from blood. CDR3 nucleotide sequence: TGCAGCGTCACAGGGGCCACAGCTAACTATGGCTACACCTTC. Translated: CSVTGATANYGYTF.